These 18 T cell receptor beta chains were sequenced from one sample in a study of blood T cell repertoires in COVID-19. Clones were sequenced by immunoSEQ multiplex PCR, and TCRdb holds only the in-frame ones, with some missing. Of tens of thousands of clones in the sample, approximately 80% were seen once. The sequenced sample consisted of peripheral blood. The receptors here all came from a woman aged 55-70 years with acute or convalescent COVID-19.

In DNA, the CDR3 is TGTGCCAGCAGTTACGCGAGGCGCGTTGTTGAAGCTTTCTTT. Its protein is CASSYARRVVEAFF. The chain recombines TRBV6-2 or TRBV6-3 with TRBJ1-1, with D hard to call. V shed 2 bases and J shed 7 bases, with 14 bases lying between them. Germline V CDR1 and CDR2: MNHEY, SVGEGT. CDR3 length equals 14 residues.

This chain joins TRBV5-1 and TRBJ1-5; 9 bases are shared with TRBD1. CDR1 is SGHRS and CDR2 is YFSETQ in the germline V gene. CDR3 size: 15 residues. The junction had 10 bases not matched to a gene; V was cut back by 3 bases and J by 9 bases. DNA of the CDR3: TGCGCCAGCAGCTACGGGATGGACAGGGGTGGGCCCCAGCATTTT. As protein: CASSYGMDRGGPQHF.

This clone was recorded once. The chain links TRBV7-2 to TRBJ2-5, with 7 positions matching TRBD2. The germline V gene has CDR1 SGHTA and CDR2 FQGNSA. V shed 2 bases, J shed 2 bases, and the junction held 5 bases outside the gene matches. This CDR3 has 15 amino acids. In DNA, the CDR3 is TGTGCCAGCAGCTTAAGCGGGGCATCACAAGAGACCCAGTACTTC. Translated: CASSLSGASQETQYF. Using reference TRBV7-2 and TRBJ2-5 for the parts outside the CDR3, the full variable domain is GAGVSQSPSNKVTEKGKDVELRCDPISGHTALYWYRQSLGQGLEFLIYFQGNSAPDKSGLPSDRFSAERTGGSVSTLTIQRTQQEDSAVYLCASSLSGASQETQYFGPGTRLLVL.

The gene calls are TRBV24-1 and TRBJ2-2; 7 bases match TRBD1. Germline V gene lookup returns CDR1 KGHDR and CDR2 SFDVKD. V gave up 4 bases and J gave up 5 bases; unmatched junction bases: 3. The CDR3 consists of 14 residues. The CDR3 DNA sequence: TGTGCCACCAGTGAGCAGGGGGATACCGGGGAGCTGTTTTTT. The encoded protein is CATSEQGDTGELFF.

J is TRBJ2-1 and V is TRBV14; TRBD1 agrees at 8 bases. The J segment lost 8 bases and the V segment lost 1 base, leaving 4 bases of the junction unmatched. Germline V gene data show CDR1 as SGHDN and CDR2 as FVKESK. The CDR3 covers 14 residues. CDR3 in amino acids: CASSQAPGGYEQFF. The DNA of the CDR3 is TGTGCCAGCAGCCAAGCCCCAGGGGGCTATGAGCAGTTCTTC.

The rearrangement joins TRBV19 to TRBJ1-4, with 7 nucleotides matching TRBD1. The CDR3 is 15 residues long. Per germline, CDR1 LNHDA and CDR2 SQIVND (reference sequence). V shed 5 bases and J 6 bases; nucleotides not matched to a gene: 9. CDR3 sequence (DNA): TGTGCCAGTAGTGGAACCGGGACAGAGGATGAAAAACTGTTTTTT. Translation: CASSGTGTEDEKLFF.

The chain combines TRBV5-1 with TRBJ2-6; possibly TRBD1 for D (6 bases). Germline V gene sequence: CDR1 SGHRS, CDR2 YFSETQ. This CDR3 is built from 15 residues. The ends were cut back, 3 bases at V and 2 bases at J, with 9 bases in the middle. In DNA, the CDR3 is TGCGCCAGCAGCTACCAGGGGACTGGGGCCAACGTCCTGACTTTC. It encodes CASSYQGTGANVLTF.

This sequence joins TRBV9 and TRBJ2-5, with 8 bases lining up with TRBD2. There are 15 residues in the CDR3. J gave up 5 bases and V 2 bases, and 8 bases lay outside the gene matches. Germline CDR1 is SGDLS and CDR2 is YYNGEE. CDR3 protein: CASSVSGGPLETQYF. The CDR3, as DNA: TGTGCCAGCAGCGTGAGCGGGGGCCCATTGGAGACCCAGTACTTC.

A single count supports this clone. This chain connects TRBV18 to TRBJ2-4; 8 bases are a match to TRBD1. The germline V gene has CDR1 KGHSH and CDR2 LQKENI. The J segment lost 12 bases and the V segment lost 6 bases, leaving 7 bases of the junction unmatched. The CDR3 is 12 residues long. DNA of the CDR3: TGTGCCAGCTCGACCGGACAGGGAACTCAGTACTTC. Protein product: CASSTGQGTQYF. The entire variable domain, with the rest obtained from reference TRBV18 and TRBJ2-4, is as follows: NAGVMQNPRHLVRRRGQEARLRCSPMKGHSHVYWYRQLPEEGLKFMVYLQKENIIDESGMPKERFSAEFPKEGPSILRIQQVVRGDSAAYFCASSTGQGTQYFGAGTRLSVL.

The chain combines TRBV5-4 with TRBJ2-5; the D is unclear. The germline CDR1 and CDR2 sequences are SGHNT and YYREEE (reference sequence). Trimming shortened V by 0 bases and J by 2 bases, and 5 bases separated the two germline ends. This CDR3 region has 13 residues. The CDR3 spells CASSLGQQETQYF. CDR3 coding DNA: TGTGCCAGCAGCTTGGGCCAGCAAGAGACCCAGTACTTC.

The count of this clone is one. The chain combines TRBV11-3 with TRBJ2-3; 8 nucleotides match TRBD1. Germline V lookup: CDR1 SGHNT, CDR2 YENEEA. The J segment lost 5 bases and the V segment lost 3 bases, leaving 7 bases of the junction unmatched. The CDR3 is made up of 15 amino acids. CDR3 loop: CASSFTTGVGDTQYF. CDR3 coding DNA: TGTGCCAGCAGCTTTACGACAGGGGTGGGAGATACGCAGTATTTT.

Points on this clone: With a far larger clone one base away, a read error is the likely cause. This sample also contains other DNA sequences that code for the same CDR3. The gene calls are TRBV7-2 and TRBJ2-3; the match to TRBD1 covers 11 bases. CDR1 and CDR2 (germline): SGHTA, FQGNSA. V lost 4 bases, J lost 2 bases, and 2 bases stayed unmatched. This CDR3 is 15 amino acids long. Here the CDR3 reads CASSSDRGLTDTQYF. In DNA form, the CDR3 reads TGTGCCAGCAGCTCGGACAGGGGGCTCACAGATACGCAGTATTTT.

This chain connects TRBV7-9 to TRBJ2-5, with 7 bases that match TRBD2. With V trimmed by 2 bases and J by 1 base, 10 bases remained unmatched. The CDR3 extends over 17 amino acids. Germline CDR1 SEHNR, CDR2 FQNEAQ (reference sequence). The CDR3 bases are TGTGCCAGCAGCTTACGTGTGGGGGGGAGGTCCCAAGAGACCCAGTACTTC. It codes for CASSLRVGGRSQETQYF.

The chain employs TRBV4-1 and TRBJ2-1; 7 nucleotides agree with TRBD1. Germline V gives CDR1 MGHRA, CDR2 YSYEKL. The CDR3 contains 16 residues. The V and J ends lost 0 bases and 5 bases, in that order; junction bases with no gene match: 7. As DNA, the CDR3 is TGCGCCAGCAGCCAAGATCCGGGACAGTTCCACAATGAGCAGTTCTTC. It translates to CASSQDPGQFHNEQFF.

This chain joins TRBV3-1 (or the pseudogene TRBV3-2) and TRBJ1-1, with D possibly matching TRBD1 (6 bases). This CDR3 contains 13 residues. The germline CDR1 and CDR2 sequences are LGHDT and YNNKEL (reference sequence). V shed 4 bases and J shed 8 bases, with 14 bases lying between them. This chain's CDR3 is CASSPERDREAFF. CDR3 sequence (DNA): TGTGCCAGCAGCCCGGAAAGAGACAGGGAAGCTTTCTTT.

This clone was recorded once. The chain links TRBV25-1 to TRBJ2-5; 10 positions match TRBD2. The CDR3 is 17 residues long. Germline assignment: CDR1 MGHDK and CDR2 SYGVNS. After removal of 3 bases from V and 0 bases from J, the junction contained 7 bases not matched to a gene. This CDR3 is CASSDQKTSGYQETQYF. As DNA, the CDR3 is TGTGCCAGCAGTGACCAAAAGACTAGCGGGTACCAAGAGACCCAGTACTTC. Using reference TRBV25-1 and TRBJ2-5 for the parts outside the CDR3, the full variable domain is EADIYQTPRYLVIGTGKKITLECSQTMGHDKMYWYQQDPGMELHLIHYSYGVNSTEKGDLSSESTVSRIRTEHFPLTLESARPSHTSQYLCASSDQKTSGYQETQYFGPGTRLLVL.

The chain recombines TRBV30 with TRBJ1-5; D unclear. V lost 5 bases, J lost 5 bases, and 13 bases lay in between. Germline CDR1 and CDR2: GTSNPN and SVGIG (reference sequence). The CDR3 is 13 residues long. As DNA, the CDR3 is TGTGCCTGGGGAGGAGGTTGGGATCAGCCCCAGCATTTT. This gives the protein CAWGGGWDQPQHF.

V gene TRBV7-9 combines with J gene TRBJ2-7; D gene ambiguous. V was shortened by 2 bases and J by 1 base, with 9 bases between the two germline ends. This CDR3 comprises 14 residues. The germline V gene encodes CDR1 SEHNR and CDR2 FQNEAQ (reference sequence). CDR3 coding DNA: TGTGCCAGCAGCTTATCCAGTTTATCCTACGAGCAGTACTTC. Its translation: CASSLSSLSYEQYF.